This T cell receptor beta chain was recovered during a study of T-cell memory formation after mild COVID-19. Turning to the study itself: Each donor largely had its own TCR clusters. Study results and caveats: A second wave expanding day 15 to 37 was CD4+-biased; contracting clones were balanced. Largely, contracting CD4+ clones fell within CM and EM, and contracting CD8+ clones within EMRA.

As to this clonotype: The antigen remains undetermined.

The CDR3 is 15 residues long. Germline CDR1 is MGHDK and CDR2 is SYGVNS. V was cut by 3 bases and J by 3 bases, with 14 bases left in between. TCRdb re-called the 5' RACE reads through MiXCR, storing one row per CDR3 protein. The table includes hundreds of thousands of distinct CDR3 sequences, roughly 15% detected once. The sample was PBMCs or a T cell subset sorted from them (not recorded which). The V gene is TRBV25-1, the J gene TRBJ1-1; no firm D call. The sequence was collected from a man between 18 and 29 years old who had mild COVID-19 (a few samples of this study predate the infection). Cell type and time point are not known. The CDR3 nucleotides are TGTGCCAGCAGTGACCCCAGTCAGGCAGACACTGAAGCTTTCTTT. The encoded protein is CASSDPSQADTEAFF. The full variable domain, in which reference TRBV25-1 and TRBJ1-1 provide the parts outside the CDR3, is EADIYQTPRYLVIGTGKKITLECSQTMGHDKMYWYQQDPGMELHLIHYSYGVNSTEKGDLSSESTVSRIRTEHFPLTLESARPSHTSQYLCASSDPSQADTEAFFGQGTRLTVV.